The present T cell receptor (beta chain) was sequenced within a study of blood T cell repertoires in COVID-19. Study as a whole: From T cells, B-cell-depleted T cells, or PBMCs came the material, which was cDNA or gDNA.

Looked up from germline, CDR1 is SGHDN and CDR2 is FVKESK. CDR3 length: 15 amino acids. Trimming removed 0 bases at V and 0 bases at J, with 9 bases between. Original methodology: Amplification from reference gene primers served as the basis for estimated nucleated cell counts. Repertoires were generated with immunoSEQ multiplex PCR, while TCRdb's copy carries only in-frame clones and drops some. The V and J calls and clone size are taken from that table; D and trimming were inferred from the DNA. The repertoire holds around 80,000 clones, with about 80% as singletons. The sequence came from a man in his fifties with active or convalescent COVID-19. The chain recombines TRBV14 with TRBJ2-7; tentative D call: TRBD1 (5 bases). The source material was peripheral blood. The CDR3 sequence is CASSQEQTASYEQYF. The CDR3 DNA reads TGTGCCAGCAGCCAAGAGCAGACAGCCTCCTACGAGCAGTACTTC.